This T cell receptor beta chain emerged from a study of T cell responses to AZD1222 COVID-19 vaccine. Study-wide findings and caveats: Seropositivity was recorded at baseline in only a handful of AZD1222 recipients. Within unmutated variant regions lay the reported targets of nearly half of spike-specific TCRs. The donor group comprised mostly white British people and more females; the analysis possibly underestimated clonal diversity.

Clones were read by immunoSEQ multiplex PCR, and TCRdb kept only the in-frame ones, dropping some. Of some 48,000 clones in the sample, approximately 86% are singletons; the top ten hold 5.5% to 7%. Points on this clone: Its antigen is undetermined.

Second doses at about 4 or about 12 weeks were pooled. CDR1 and CDR2 (germline): MGHRA, YSYEKL. CDR3 length equals 15 residues. The trim removed 5 bases at V and 1 base at J, leaving 6 bases unmatched. The V and J genes are TRBV4-1 and TRBJ2-7, with 9 bases lining up with TRBD1. The source was peripheral blood, collected 28 days after the second AZD1222 dose. The sequence came from an adult who received the AZD1222 COVID-19 vaccine. CDR3 region: CASSSRTGVSYEQYF. The CDR3 DNA follows: TGCGCCAGCAGCTCCCGGACAGGGGTGTCCTACGAGCAGTACTTC.